This passage covers 17 T cell receptor beta chains from one sample sequenced in a study of chemoradiotherapy in HPV16-positive cancers (dated by TCRdb to the early 2020s). Receptor libraries were prepared by the immunoSEQ multiplex PCR assay. Here the immuneACCESS table is served through TCRdb, limited to in-frame sequences with V and J called. Missing clones are a known gap in these copies; in checked studies unresolved V genes cover under half, and the rest lacks a known reason. The sample contains 13,000 or so clones, roughly 90% of them found a single time. The ten top clones hold approximately 2.5% of the sample. The specimen was blood, collected from a patient who underwent chemoradiotherapy. The receptors come from a human donor with HPV-associated anogenital cancer.

The CDR3, as DNA: TGCGCCAGCAGTGAGGACCGGAGCTCCTACAATGAGCAGTTCTTC. Amino acids: CASSEDRSSYNEQFF. V usage is TRBV10-1 and J usage is TRBJ2-1; no firm D call. The germline V and J ends were trimmed by 2 bases and 0 bases, with 8 bases remaining between them. The germline V gene encodes CDR1 WNHNN and CDR2 SYGVQD (reference sequence). CDR3 size: 15 residues.

V gene TRBV27 combines with J gene TRBJ1-2; possible D gene TRBD1, 6 bases. This CDR3 spans 15 amino acids. CDR1 is MNHEY and CDR2 is SMNVEV in the germline V gene (reference sequence). Trimming cost V 2 bases and J 5 bases, with 15 bases left between them. CDR3 sequence reads: CASSLQGRGGYGYTF. The CDR3 nucleotides read TGTGCCAGCAGTTTACAGGGGAGGGGAGGATATGGCTACACCTTC.

V is TRBV5-4 and J is TRBJ1-2; D is unclear. The CDR3 consists of 14 residues. The germline V gene encodes CDR1 SGHNT and CDR2 YYREEE (reference sequence). Trimming removed 2 bases at V and 3 bases at J, with 11 bases between. CDR3 bases: TGTGCCAGCAGCTTCGATGGTCCATACTATGGCTACACCTTC. This sequence encodes CASSFDGPYYGYTF.

The rearrangement uses TRBV4-1 and TRBJ2-2; 12 nucleotides match TRBD2. V lost 2 bases and J lost 6; bases outside the gene matches: 1. The CDR3 contains 15 residues. Germline-derived CDR1 and CDR2 are MGHRA and YSYEKL. CDR3: CASSQRLAGAGELFF. CDR3 DNA: TGCGCCAGCAGCCAAAGACTAGCGGGGGCCGGGGAGCTGTTTTTT.

This chain links TRBV15 with TRBJ2-5, with 11 bases identical to TRBD1. The CDR3 is made up of 19 amino acids. Germline lookup yields CDR1 LNHNV and CDR2 YYDKDF (reference sequence). Trimming cost V 1 base and J 1 base; bases outside gene matches: 11. In DNA, the CDR3 is TGTGCCACCAGCAGAGGACACGGACAGGGGGCCTTGCGCCAAGAGACCCAGTACTTC. Translated, it gives CATSRGHGQGALRQETQYF.

This clone was detected only once. The chain combines TRBV11-2 with TRBJ2-3; D not resolved. The V and J ends lost 7 bases and 0 bases respectively, with 14 bases between them. The germline CDR1 and CDR2 sequences are SGHAT and FQNNGV. The CDR3 is made up of 15 amino acids. The CDR3 DNA reads as TGTGCCAGCAAACCTAGAACAGCTAGCACAGATACGCAGTATTTT. Translating it yields CASKPRTASTDTQYF. Variable domain in full (rest from reference TRBV11-2 and TRBJ2-3): EAGVAQSPRYKIIEKRQSVAFWCNPISGHATLYWYQQILGQGPKLLIQFQNNGVVDDSQLPKDRFSAERLKGVDSTLKIQPAKLEDSAVYLCASKPRTASTDTQYFGPGTRLTVL.

The chain links TRBV15 to TRBJ2-5; possibly TRBD2 for D (5 bases). The germline gives CDR1 LNHNV, CDR2 YYDKDF (reference sequence). CDR3 length: 13 amino acids. The V end was cut by 6 bases, the J end by 1 base, with 9 bases between. In DNA, the CDR3 is TGTGCCACCAGGCTTAGCGCCCAAGAGACCCAGTACTTC. Protein sequence: CATRLSAQETQYF.

In this sample, this clone turned up once. The J gene is TRBJ2-5, the V gene TRBV10-3, with TRBD2 matching 12 bases. The J call may be in error: the DNA end matches TRBJ2-7 better. The CDR3 contains 15 residues. CDR1 is ENHRY and CDR2 is SYGVKD in the germline V gene. In DNA form, the CDR3 reads TGTGCCATCAGTTCCGGACTAGCGGGGACCCACGAGCAGTACTTC. It codes for CAISSGLAGTHEQYF.

This clone was detected only once. The rearrangement joins TRBV30 to TRBJ2-5, with unresolved D. Germline V gene lookup returns CDR1 GTSNPN and CDR2 SVGIG (reference sequence). V gave up 0 bases and J gave up 2 bases, with 7 bases separating them. The CDR3 has 13 residues. The CDR3 spells CAWSVLEQETQYF. The CDR3 bases are TGTGCCTGGAGTGTTTTGGAGCAAGAGACCCAGTACTTC.

The genes are TRBV18 and TRBJ1-5; D call uncertain. The CDR3 loop spans 15 amino acids. Germline loops: CDR1 KGHSH, CDR2 LQKENI. V dropped 3 bases and J dropped 2 bases, with 11 bases sitting between them. Here the CDR3 reads CASSPTQRGNQPQHF. The CDR3 nucleotides are TGTGCCAGCTCACCTACACAAAGGGGCAATCAGCCCCAGCATTTT.

The genes are TRBV18 and TRBJ1-5, with 8 bases aligning to TRBD1. The CDR3 sequence is 15 residues long. CDR1 is KGHSH and CDR2 is LQKENI in the germline V gene. V dropped 6 bases and J dropped 4; count of bases not matched to a gene: 8. CDR3 loop: CASSLGQGSNQPQHF. CDR3 nucleotides: TGTGCCAGCTCCCTCGGACAGGGCTCTAATCAGCCCCAGCATTTT.

The chain is built from TRBV12-5 and TRBJ2-3; 8 bases align to TRBD1. Trimming cost V 4 bases and J 0 bases; bases outside gene matches: 9. The germline V gene has CDR1 LGHNT and CDR2 FRNRAP. This CDR3 spans 17 amino acids. CDR3 in DNA: TGTGCTAGTGGTTCCCCGGACAGGGACCATAGCACAGATACGCAGTATTTT. The encoded protein is CASGSPDRDHSTDTQYF.

The chain joins TRBV27 to TRBJ2-7; no firm D call. The length of the CDR3 is 14 residues. From germline, CDR1 is MNHEY and CDR2 SMNVEV (reference sequence). V lost 4 bases and J lost 3, with 13 bases in between. The CDR3 nucleotides read TGTGCCAGCAGTTCCTCCCTTACCGACTACGAGCAGTACTTC. Its translation: CASSSSLTDYEQYF.

For the CDR3, the DNA is TGCGCCAGCAGCTTGGGTAGCGGCGGGGGTCGCACAAGTACGCAGTATTTT. Translation: CASSLGSGGGRTSTQYF. The V gene is TRBV5-1, the J gene TRBJ2-3; TRBD2 matches 7 bases. J was trimmed by 8 bases and V by 0 bases; bases with no gene match: 15. There are 17 residues in the CDR3. The germline V gene encodes CDR1 SGHRS and CDR2 YFSETQ.

V and J are TRBV5-1 and TRBJ1-4; D is possibly TRBD1 (6 bases). CDR1 is SGHRS and CDR2 is YFSETQ in the germline V gene. The CDR3 covers 14 residues. Trimming stripped 3 bases from V and 8 bases from J, with 14 bases between. CDR3 sequence: CASSWGTRGEKLFF. The DNA of the CDR3 is TGCGCCAGCAGCTGGGGGACAAGAGGGGAAAAACTGTTTTTT.

The chain links TRBV4-1 to TRBJ2-1, with D tentatively TRBD1 or TRBD2 (5 bases each). The CDR3 has 15 amino acids. V lost 6 bases to trimming and J lost 3 bases, with 15 bases between them. Germline V gives CDR1 MGHRA, CDR2 YSYEKL. The CDR3 loop is CASSKGRAFYNEQFF. The CDR3 nucleotides read TGCGCCAGCAGTAAGGGACGCGCCTTCTACAATGAGCAGTTCTTC.

The chain carries TRBV6-4 and TRBJ2-3; TRBD1 agrees at 7 bases. This CDR3 has 14 amino acids. Germline V gives CDR1 MRHNA, CDR2 SNTAGT. V was pared by 3 bases and J by 6 bases, with 6 bases of the junction left unmatched. In DNA, the CDR3 is TGTGCCAGCAGTGAACAGGGGAACCCGGATACGCAGTATTTT. Translating it yields CASSEQGNPDTQYF.